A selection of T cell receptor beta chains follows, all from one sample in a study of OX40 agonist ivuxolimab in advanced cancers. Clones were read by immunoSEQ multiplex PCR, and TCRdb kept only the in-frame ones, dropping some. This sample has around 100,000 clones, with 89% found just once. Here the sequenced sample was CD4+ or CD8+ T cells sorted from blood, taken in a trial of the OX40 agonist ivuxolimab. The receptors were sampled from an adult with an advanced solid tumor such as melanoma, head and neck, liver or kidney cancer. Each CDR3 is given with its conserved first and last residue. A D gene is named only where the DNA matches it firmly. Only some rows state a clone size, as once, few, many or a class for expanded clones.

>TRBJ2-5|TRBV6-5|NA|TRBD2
CASSYGREGQTQYF
TGTGCCAGCAGTTACGGCCGGGAGGGGCAGACCCAGTACTTC
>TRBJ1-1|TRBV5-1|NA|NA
CASSSVGTRGDMNTEAFF
TGCGCCAGCAGCTCGGTGGGGACAAGGGGTGATATGAACACTGAAGCTTTCTTT
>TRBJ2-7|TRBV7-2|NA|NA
CASSRDKPSYEQYF
TGTGCCAGCAGCCGGGACAAGCCCTCCTACGAGCAGTACTTC
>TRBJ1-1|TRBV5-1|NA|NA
CASTRDPESEAFF
TGCGCCAGCACTCGGGACCCAGAATCTGAAGCTTTCTTT
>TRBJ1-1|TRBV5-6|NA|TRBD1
CASSVTGDLGNTEAFF
TGTGCCAGCAGCGTGACAGGGGACCTAGGGAACACTGAAGCTTTCTTT
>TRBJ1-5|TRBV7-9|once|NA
CASSLSGDQPQHF
TGTGCCAGCAGCTTATCCGGGGATCAGCCCCAGCATTTT
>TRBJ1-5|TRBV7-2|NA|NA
CASGLFQPQHF
TGTGCCAGCGGTCTCTTTCAGCCCCAGCATTTT
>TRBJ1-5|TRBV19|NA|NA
CAVSERLAAGGNQPQHF
TGTGCCGTCTCTGAGCGGCTGGCGGCGGGTGGCAATCAGCCCCAGCATTTT
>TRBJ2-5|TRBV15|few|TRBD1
CATSDFRDRVETQYF
TGTGCCACCAGCGACTTCCGGGACAGGGTAGAGACCCAGTACTTC
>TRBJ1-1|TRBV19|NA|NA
CASTQDGARFNTEAFF
TGTGCCAGTACCCAAGATGGAGCCAGATTTAACACTGAAGCTTTCTTT
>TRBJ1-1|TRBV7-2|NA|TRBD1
CASSPDRMGAFF
TGTGCCAGCAGTCCGGACAGGATGGGAGCTTTCTTT
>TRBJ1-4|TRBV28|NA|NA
CASSSPGLQLFF
TGTGCCAGCAGTTCCCCAGGGTTGCAGCTGTTTTTT
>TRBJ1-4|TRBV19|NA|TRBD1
CASSGGGQGEEKLFF
TGTGCCAGTAGTGGCGGGGGACAGGGGGAGGAAAAACTGTTTTTT
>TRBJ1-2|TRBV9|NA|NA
CASSPGGALIYGYTF
TGTGCCAGCAGCCCGGGAGGGGCCCTAATCTATGGCTACACCTTC
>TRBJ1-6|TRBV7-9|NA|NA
CASSLYPSGGENSPLHF
TGTGCCAGCAGCTTATATCCGAGTGGGGGGGAAAATTCACCCCTCCACTTT
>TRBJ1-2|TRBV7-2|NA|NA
CASSLRGGPTNYGYTF
TGTGCCAGCAGCTTGAGAGGAGGGCCGACTAACTATGGCTACACCTTC
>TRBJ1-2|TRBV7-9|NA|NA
CASSLRDSSRNGYTF
TGTGCCAGCAGCCTCCGGGACTCCTCTCGCAATGGCTACACCTTC
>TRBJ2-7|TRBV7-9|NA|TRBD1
CASTVGTGSYEQYF
TGTGCCAGCACCGTCGGGACAGGTTCCTACGAGCAGTACTTC
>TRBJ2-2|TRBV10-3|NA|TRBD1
CAISGRGQKSGELFF
TGTGCCATCAGTGGCAGGGGGCAAAAGTCCGGGGAGCTGTTTTTT
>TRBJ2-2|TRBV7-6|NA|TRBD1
CASSLRTGGNTGELFF
TGTGCCAGCAGCTTAAGGACAGGGGGAAACACCGGGGAGCTGTTTTTT
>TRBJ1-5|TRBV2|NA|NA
CASRRGINQPQHF
TGTGCCAGCAGGCGAGGGATCAATCAGCCCCAGCATTTT
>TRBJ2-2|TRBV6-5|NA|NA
CASSYPSKENTGELFF
TGTGCCAGCAGTTATCCCTCCAAAGAGAACACCGGGGAGCTGTTTTTT
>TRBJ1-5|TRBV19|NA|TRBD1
CASSTPDRRYSNQPQHF
TGTGCCAGTAGTACCCCGGACAGGAGATATAGCAATCAGCCCCAGCATTTT
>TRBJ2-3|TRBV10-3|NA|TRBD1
CAISESANRGRADTQYF
TGTGCCATCAGTGAGTCGGCTAACAGGGGGCGGGCAGATACGCAGTATTTT
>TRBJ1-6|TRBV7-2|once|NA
CASSSEATRGSPLHF
TGTGCCAGCAGCTCTGAAGCAACAAGGGGTTCACCCCTCCACTTT
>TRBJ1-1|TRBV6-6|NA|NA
CASSPQGRMNTEAFF
TGTGCCAGCAGTCCGCAGGGGCGCATGAACACTGAAGCTTTCTTT
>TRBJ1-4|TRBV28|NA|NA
CASSSGARRGKLFF
TGTGCCAGCAGTTCCGGGGCGCGGCGGGGAAAACTGTTTTTT
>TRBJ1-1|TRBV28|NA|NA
CASSTGTTAEAFF
TGTGCCAGCAGCACCGGGACAACCGCTGAAGCTTTCTTT
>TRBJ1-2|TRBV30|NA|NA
CAWSVGRDIGYTF
TGTGCCTGGAGTGTAGGCAGGGATATAGGCTACACCTTC
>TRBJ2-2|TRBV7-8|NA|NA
CASSLTGVRELFF
TGTGCCAGCAGCTTGACGGGGGTGAGGGAGCTGTTTTTT
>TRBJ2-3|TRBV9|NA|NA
CASSPSRGGTDTQYF
TGTGCCAGCAGCCCGTCCCGCGGGGGCACAGATACGCAGTATTTT
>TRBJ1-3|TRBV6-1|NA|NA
CASDRAADGNTIYF
TGTGCCAGCGATCGGGCCGCGGATGGAAACACCATATATTTT
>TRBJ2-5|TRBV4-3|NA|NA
CASSQDRGADQETQYF
TGCGCCAGCAGCCAAGACCGCGGGGCAGACCAAGAGACCCAGTACTTC
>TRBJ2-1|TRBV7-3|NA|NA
CASSQRGAESVLYNEQFF
TGTGCCAGCAGCCAAAGGGGAGCGGAAAGTGTTCTGTACAATGAGCAGTTCTTC
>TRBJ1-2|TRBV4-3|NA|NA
CASSQDIAGNGYTF
TGCGCCAGCAGCCAAGATATAGCGGGGAATGGCTACACCTTC
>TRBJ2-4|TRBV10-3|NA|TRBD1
CAISERGQGLLAKNIQYF
TGTGCCATCAGTGAGCGGGGACAGGGCTTACTAGCCAAAAACATTCAGTACTTC